What follows are 8 T cell receptor beta chains derived from one specimen sequenced in a study of beta chain features in type 1 diabetes. The whole isolated RNA underwent reverse transcription, so sequencing captured expressed TCRB transcripts. Some clones are missing from TCRdb's copy, which holds only in-frame ones; the method was immunoSEQ multiplex PCR. Among about 620,000 clones listed, roughly a sixth were seen once. Material for sequencing was naive CD4+ T cells from blood. These receptors all stem from a man aged 18-30 years in good health.

This chain links TRBV7-2 with TRBJ2-1, with D possibly matching TRBD1 (5 bases). From germline, CDR1 is SGHTA and CDR2 FQGNSA. The CDR3 is 13 residues long. The V and J ends lost 11 bases and 4 bases respectively, with 15 bases between them. The CDR3 sequence: CALARVIYNEQFF. Here the CDR3 DNA reads TGTGCCCTGGCCAGGGTTATTTACAATGAGCAGTTCTTC.

This clone was seen only a few times. This specimen includes other DNA sequences encoding the same CDR3. The chain couples TRBV30 to TRBJ1-5; 7 bases match TRBD1. This CDR3 region has 13 residues. Looked up from germline, CDR1 is GTSNPN and CDR2 is SVGIG (reference sequence). Trimming took 2 bases from V and 4 from J; bases not matched to a gene: 2. DNA of the CDR3: TGTGCCTGGAGTCAACAGGGGAATCAGCCCCAGCATTTT. Translation gives CAWSQQGNQPQHF.

The chain combines TRBV18 with TRBJ1-6; D perhaps matches TRBD1 (6 bases). This CDR3 comprises 16 residues. The ends were cut back, 2 bases at V and 2 bases at J, with 10 bases in the middle. Germline values: CDR1 KGHSH, CDR2 LQKENI. The CDR3 reads CASSPTAGAYNSPLHF. The DNA for the CDR3 is TGTGCCAGCTCACCAACGGCAGGGGCCTATAATTCACCCCTCCACTTT.

The chain joins TRBV12-5 to TRBJ2-5; TRBD1 or TRBD2 may be the D gene (6 bases each). The V end lost 5 bases, the J end lost 7 bases, and 17 bases lay between the germline ends. This CDR3 contains 14 residues. Germline-derived CDR1 and CDR2 are LGHNT and FRNRAP. CDR3 DNA: TGTGCTAGTGGTCCTTCGGGGGCCTTGGGGACCCAGTACTTC. It codes for CASGPSGALGTQYF. The complete variable domain, with remaining parts taken from reference TRBV12-5 and TRBJ2-5, reads DARVTQTPRHKVTEMGQEVTMRCQPILGHNTVFWYRQTMMQGLELLAYFRNRAPLDDSGMPKDRFSAEMPDATLATLKIQPSEPRDSAVYFCASGPSGALGTQYFGPGTRLLVL.

In this sample, this clone turned up a few times. This chain joins TRBV4-3 and TRBJ2-3, with TRBD1 matching 7 bases. The J segment lost 1 base and the V segment lost 2 bases, leaving 9 bases of the junction unmatched. Germline CDR1 reads LGHNA; CDR2 reads YSLEER. CDR3 size: 17 residues. CDR3 amino acids: CASSQTATGKGTDTQYF. CDR3 coding DNA: TGCGCCAGCAGCCAAACCGCGACAGGGAAGGGCACAGATACGCAGTATTTT.

In this sample, this clone turned up many times. The V call is TRBV28, the J call TRBJ2-1; D is unresolved. The germline CDR1 and CDR2 sequences are MDHEN and SYDVKM. This CDR3 has 10 amino acids. The V end was cut by 3 bases, the J end by 8 bases, with 2 bases between. CDR3 in amino acids: CASSFDEQFF. The DNA of the CDR3 is TGTGCCAGCAGTTTCGATGAGCAGTTCTTC.

This clone came up a few times. This chain joins TRBV7-3 and TRBJ1-2; 9 nucleotides agree with TRBD1. From germline, CDR1 is SGHTA and CDR2 FQGTGA. Trimming at V came to 5 bases and at J to 9 bases, leaving 10 bases not matched to a gene. This CDR3 region has 14 residues. CDR3 in DNA: TGTGCCAGCAGCCCGGACCGGGACAGGGCCAGCTACACCTTC. The encoded protein is CASSPDRDRASYTF.

In its sample, this clone was seen a few times. The V and J genes are TRBV18 and TRBJ2-6; D is unclear. The CDR3 spans 16 residues. In germline, CDR1 is KGHSH, CDR2 LQKENI. The V and J ends lost 3 bases and 0 bases respectively, with 9 bases between them. DNA for the CDR3: TGTGCCAGCTCACCTGCCAGAAACTCTGGGGCCAACGTCCTGACTTTC. Protein sequence: CASSPARNSGANVLTF.